The source of this T cell receptor beta chain is a study of blood T cell repertoires in COVID-19. At the level of the study: T cells, B-cell-depleted T cells, or PBMCs supplied cDNA or gDNA.

How the authors handled the data: For nucleated cells, counts were estimated from reference gene primer amplification. Sequencing used immunoSEQ multiplex PCR; TCRdb keeps in-frame clones, though not all of them. The V and J calls and the clone size are those of that table, but D and trimming were determined from the DNA. The sample contains approximately 300,000 clones, roughly 86% of which appear only once. Input material: PBMCs or T cells enriched from blood (not recorded which). This sequence originates from a woman under 40 who had recovered from COVID-19.

The CDR3 nucleotides read TGTGCCAGCAGTGAAGGGCAGGCGAACACCGGGGAGCTGTTTTTT. Its translation is CASSEGQANTGELFF. This chain uses TRBV2 with TRBJ2-2; no firm D call. In germline, CDR1 is SNHLY, CDR2 FYNNEI. The V gene lost 1 base and the J gene lost 0 bases, with 6 bases spanning the gap. The CDR3 spans 15 residues.